This T cell receptor (beta chain) stems from a study of cytomegalovirus exposure and HLA in healthy donors. Study information: About 85 million unique TCR sequences came from HLA-typed donors in an early release. Study-level results: According to an earlier analysis, most TCR beta V segments yielded productive rearrangements about 87% or about 30% of the time. As was reported, the HLA-A and HLA-B alleles of most subjects were accurately predicted from TCR beta sequences. Within a later analysis, the majority of CMV-associated TCR beta chains appeared HLA-restricted.

This CDR3 has 18 residues. A remark on this clone: Its antigen is unknown.

Amplification used 60 Vbeta primers and 13 Jbeta primers. Assay used: immunoSEQ multiplex PCR; TCRdb lists only in-frame clones, some missing. The table shows under 35,000 clones, with about 60% occurring only once. The source is a male donor in good health and CMV-seropositive. Material: PBMCs. The J gene is TRBJ1-5, the V gene TRBV21-1; the D call in the table, TRBD1, was not verified against the DNA. TRBV21-1 is annotated as a pseudogene. The CDR3 DNA follows: TGTGCCAGCAGCAAAGGACAGGGCGTTAAAAGTCGCAATCAGCCCCAGCATTTT. It codes for CASSKGQGVKSRNQPQHF.